This T cell receptor (beta chain) was sequenced in a study of blood T cell repertoires in COVID-19. Study overall: COVID-19 samples from acute and convalescent phases originated in the United States, Italy and Spain. Nucleic acid was either cDNA or gDNA, and it came from T cells, B-cell-depleted T cells, or PBMCs.

Original analysis: The assay estimated nucleated cells by amplifying reference gene primers. The protocol was immunoSEQ multiplex PCR, while the TCRdb copy is restricted to in-frame clones and leaves out a portion. V and J calls and clone size follow that table, whereas D and trimming were derived from the DNA. The sample includes fewer than 250,000 clones, about 88% seen only once; the top ten take around 4.8%. Germline V gives CDR1 SGHTA, CDR2 FQGNSA. V was shortened by 3 bases and J by 9 bases, with 21 bases between the two germline ends. The CDR3 has 15 amino acids. The sequencing sample was made of peripheral blood. The chain couples TRBV7-2 to TRBJ2-7; tentative D call: TRBD1 (6 bases). The sequence came from a human donor in a cohort sampled during active COVID-19. The CDR3 DNA sequence: TGTGCCAGCAGCTTTTACAGGGACCACCCATTGGGGCAGTACTTC. Translated, it gives CASSFYRDHPLGQYF.